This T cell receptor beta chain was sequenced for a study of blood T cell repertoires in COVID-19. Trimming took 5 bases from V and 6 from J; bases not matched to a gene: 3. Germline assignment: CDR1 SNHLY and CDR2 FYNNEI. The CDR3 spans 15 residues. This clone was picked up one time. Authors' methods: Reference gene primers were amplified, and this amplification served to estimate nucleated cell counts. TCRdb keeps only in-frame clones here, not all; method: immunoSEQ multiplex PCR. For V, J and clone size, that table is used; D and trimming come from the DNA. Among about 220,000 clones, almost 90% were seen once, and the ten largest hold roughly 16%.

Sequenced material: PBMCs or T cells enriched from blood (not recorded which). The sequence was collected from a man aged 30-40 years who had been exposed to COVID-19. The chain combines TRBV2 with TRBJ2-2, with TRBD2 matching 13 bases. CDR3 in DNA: TGTGCCAGCAGTTGGACTAGCGGGGGTTCCGGGGAGCTGTTTTTT. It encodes CASSWTSGGSGELFF.